Sequencing of this T cell receptor (beta chain) was carried out in a study of blood T cell repertoires in COVID-19. Across the whole study: Sites in the United States, Italy and Spain provided acute and convalescent COVID-19 samples. The analysed material was cDNA or gDNA that came from T cells, B-cell-depleted T cells, or PBMCs.

The trim removed 6 bases at V and 5 bases at J, leaving 5 bases unmatched. The V gene's germline CDR1 is ENHRY and CDR2 SYGVKD. The CDR3 covers 13 residues. Using immunoSEQ multiplex PCR, the repertoire was profiled, and TCRdb retains in-frame clones only, with some absent. This table has approximately 140,000 clones, 81% appearing once. This receptor was obtained from a human donor with acute or convalescent COVID-19. The donor label of this sample is uncertain. This chain uses TRBV10-3 with TRBJ2-7, with TRBD1 matching over 9 bases. The sample comprised peripheral blood. DNA of the CDR3: TGTGCCATCAGCGGACAGGGGAGCAACGAGCAGTACTTC. It specifies CAISGQGSNEQYF.